Below are 17 T cell receptor beta chains sequenced from a single sample in a study of shared clonotypes between healthy human individuals. Naive CD8 cells lacked CD45RO and underwent positive selection for CCR7, leaving out terminally differentiated effector memory CD45RA+ cells. The data were produced by immunoSEQ multiplex PCR, yet TCRdb's version contains in-frame clones alone and is incomplete. The sample holds approximately 2,000,000 clones, 93% seen once. Sequences were obtained from naive CD8+ T cells from PBMCs. The source of these receptors is a man between 18 and 29 years old in good health. Some clones in this sample may be carry-over from other donors' samples.

The chain combines TRBV5-6 with TRBJ1-1; D possibly corresponds to TRBD1 (6 bases). The CDR3 is made up of 11 amino acids. With 3 bases removed from V and 8 bases from J, the gap between germline ends came to 8 bases. Germline assignment: CDR1 SGHDT and CDR2 YYEEEE. The CDR3 is CASSSGGEAFF. In DNA, the CDR3 is TGTGCCAGCAGCTCGGGGGGCGAAGCTTTCTTT.

This clone was seen once. This chain connects TRBV9 to TRBJ1-4; D gene ambiguous. The ends were cut back, 0 bases at V and 4 bases at J, with 10 bases in the middle. CDR1 is SGDLS and CDR2 is YYNGEE in the germline V gene. The CDR3 loop spans 15 amino acids. Written as DNA, the CDR3 is TGTGCCAGCAGCGTAGGCGGAAGTATTAATGAAAAACTGTTTTTT. This gives the protein CASSVGGSINEKLFF.

The gene calls are TRBV5-3 and TRBJ2-1; D not resolved. TRBV5-3 is treated as an ORF (open reading frame) with a function not yet certain. The CDR3 covers 13 residues. V lost 4 bases, J lost 4 bases, and 9 bases lay in between. The CDR3 DNA follows: TGTGCCAGAAGCCCCTCCAGTTACAATGAGCAGTTCTTC. The encoded protein is CARSPSSYNEQFF.

The chain combines TRBV7-2 with TRBJ2-3; TRBD1 might be the D (5 bases). The ends were cut back, 4 bases at V and 2 bases at J, with 7 bases in the middle. The CDR3 has 13 residues. Germline V gene data show CDR1 as SGHTA and CDR2 as FQGNSA. In nucleotides, the CDR3 is TGTGCCAGCAGCTGGGGCCTCACAGATACGCAGTATTTT. It is translated as CASSWGLTDTQYF.

V gene TRBV9 combines with J gene TRBJ2-2; TRBD2 agrees at 7 bases. Germline V CDR1 and CDR2: SGDLS, YYNGEE. J lost 5 bases, V lost 0 bases, and 10 bases had no gene match. CDR3 length: 17 amino acids. Written as DNA, the CDR3 is TGTGCCAGCAGCGTAGGGGCGAGCGGGACGGCTACCGGGGAGCTGTTTTTT. Protein sequence: CASSVGASGTATGELFF.

The CDR3 DNA sequence: TGCAGCGTTGGCCGCAGGGCGGGCCACGAGCAGTACTTC. Amino acids: CSVGRRAGHEQYF. V gene TRBV29-1 combines with J gene TRBJ2-7; tentatively, D is TRBD1 or TRBD2 (5 bases each). V was shortened by 4 bases and J by 5 bases, with 15 bases between the two germline ends. The CDR3 has 13 amino acids. Germline loops: CDR1 SQVTM, CDR2 ANQGSEA.

This clone was observed a few times. The chain joins TRBV10-3 to TRBJ2-7, with 9 bases lining up with TRBD1. Germline V gene data show CDR1 as ENHRY and CDR2 as SYGVKD. The CDR3 has 14 residues. V lost 11 bases, J lost 4 bases, and 12 bases stayed unmatched. CDR3 region: CAAASGQGVYEQYF. CDR3 DNA: TGTGCCGCCGCCTCGGGACAGGGCGTATACGAGCAGTACTTC.

There are a few counts of this clone. The chain combines TRBV11-2 with TRBJ2-7; D gene ambiguous. The germline V gene encodes CDR1 SGHAT and CDR2 FQNNGV. The CDR3 has 13 amino acids. Trimming pared 6 bases from V and 3 bases from J, leaving 12 bases between. The CDR3 DNA reads TGTGCCAGCAGGTTGCAACTGCGCTACGAGCAGTACTTC. Encoded protein: CASRLQLRYEQYF.

The V gene is TRBV6-1, the J gene TRBJ1-2, with D possibly matching TRBD1 (5 bases). There are 11 residues in the CDR3. Deletions cut 11 bases from V and 6 bases from J, with 13 bases between. Germline V gene data show CDR1 as MNHNS and CDR2 as SASEGT. The DNA of the CDR3 is TGTGCCCGTGGCGGGGCAGATGGCTACACCTTC. This encodes CARGGADGYTF.

This chain connects TRBV5-1 to TRBJ2-5; D may be TRBD2 (5 bases). V was shortened by 0 bases and J by 4 bases, with 10 bases between the two germline ends. Per germline, CDR1 SGHRS and CDR2 YFSETQ. The CDR3 totals 14 residues. CDR3 DNA: TGCGCCAGCAGCTTGGCCGAGGGAAGAGAGACCCAGTACTTC. Its translation is CASSLAEGRETQYF. Full variable domain (rest looked up from reference TRBV5-1 and TRBJ2-5): KAGVTQTPRYLIKTRGQQVTLSCSPISGHRSVSWYQQTPGQGLQFLFEYFSETQRNKGNFPGRFSGRQFSNSRSEMNVSTLELGDSALYLCASSLAEGRETQYFGPGTRLLVL.

The chain employs TRBV9 and TRBJ2-1; D is tentatively TRBD1 or TRBD2 (5 bases each). CDR3 length: 16 amino acids. Between the trimmed V and J ends, which lost 2 bases and 10 bases, there was a span of 22 bases. Looked up from germline, CDR1 is SGDLS and CDR2 is YYNGEE. CDR3 loop: CASSVDGTTSAWEQFF. The CDR3 DNA reads as TGTGCCAGCAGCGTGGATGGGACCACCTCTGCATGGGAGCAGTTCTTC. Filled out from reference TRBV9 and TRBJ2-1, the complete variable domain reads DSGVTQTPKHLITATGQRVTLRCSPRSGDLSVYWYQQSLDQGLQFLIQYYNGEERAKGNILERFSAQQFPDLHSELNLSSLELGDSALYFCASSVDGTTSAWEQFFGPGTRLTVL.

Comment on this clone: In the same sample, other DNA sequences code for this CDR3. This chain joins TRBV7-9 and TRBJ2-2, with D possibly matching TRBD1 (5 bases). Trimming cost V 1 base and J 6 bases, with 6 bases left between them. The CDR3 totals 13 residues. In germline, CDR1 is SEHNR, CDR2 FQNEAQ (reference sequence). The CDR3 nucleotides are TGTGCCAGCAGCTTAGACAGGTCCGGGGAGCTGTTTTTT. Protein product: CASSLDRSGELFF. Full variable domain (outside the CDR3, taken from reference TRBV7-9 and TRBJ2-2): DTGVSQNPRHKITKRGQNVTFRCDPISEHNRLYWYRQTLGQGPEFLTYFQNEAQLEKSRLLSDRFSAERPKGSFSTLEIQRTEQGDSAMYLCASSLDRSGELFFGEGSRLTVL.

Here the CDR3 reads CASSSYPSFPGTGGEGANVLTF. The CDR3 DNA is TGTGCCAGCAGCTCCTACCCCTCCTTTCCCGGGACAGGGGGCGAAGGGGCCAACGTCCTGACTTTC. The V call is TRBV7-3, the J call TRBJ2-6, with 12 bases that match TRBD1. This CDR3 is 22 amino acids long. The V gene's germline CDR1 is SGHTA and CDR2 FQGTGA. Trimming removed 4 bases from V and 4 bases from J; junction bases left unmatched: 20.

CDR3 DNA sequence: TGTGCCAGCAGCTTAATGTGGGGAGACAATGAGCAGTTCTTC. Translating gives CASSLMWGDNEQFF. The rearrangement links TRBV7-8 to TRBJ2-1, with D maybe TRBD2 (5 bases). Germline lookup yields CDR1 SGHVS and CDR2 FQNEAQ. Trimming shortened V by 2 bases and J by 5 bases, and 10 bases separated the two germline ends. CDR3 size: 14 residues.

This clone was observed once. The chain joins TRBV27 to TRBJ2-4, with a weak D call TRBD1 (6 bases). In germline, CDR1 is MNHEY, CDR2 SMNVEV (reference sequence). V was cut by 2 bases and J by 5 bases, with 13 bases left in between. The CDR3 length is 15 residues. The CDR3 loop is CASSLITGLQNIQYF. DNA of the CDR3: TGTGCCAGCAGTTTAATCACAGGGCTCCAAAACATTCAGTACTTC.

The chain has TRBV29-1 and TRBJ2-2; no reliable D call. V was cut by 2 bases and J by 8 bases, with 6 bases left in between. The CDR3 length is 11 residues. Germline assignment: CDR1 SQVTM and CDR2 ANQGSEA. CDR3 region: CSVESWGELFF. The CDR3 region has the DNA TGCAGCGTTGAAAGTTGGGGGGAGCTGTTTTTT.

The chain links TRBV27 to TRBJ2-2, with a weak D call TRBD1 (6 bases). Germline assignment: CDR1 MNHEY and CDR2 SMNVEV (reference sequence). V shed 5 bases and J shed 2 bases, with 18 bases lying between them. This CDR3 has 17 residues. The CDR3 reads CASSHTAGTTNTGELFF. CDR3 nucleotides: TGTGCCAGCAGTCACACTGCCGGGACAACTAACACCGGGGAGCTGTTTTTT.